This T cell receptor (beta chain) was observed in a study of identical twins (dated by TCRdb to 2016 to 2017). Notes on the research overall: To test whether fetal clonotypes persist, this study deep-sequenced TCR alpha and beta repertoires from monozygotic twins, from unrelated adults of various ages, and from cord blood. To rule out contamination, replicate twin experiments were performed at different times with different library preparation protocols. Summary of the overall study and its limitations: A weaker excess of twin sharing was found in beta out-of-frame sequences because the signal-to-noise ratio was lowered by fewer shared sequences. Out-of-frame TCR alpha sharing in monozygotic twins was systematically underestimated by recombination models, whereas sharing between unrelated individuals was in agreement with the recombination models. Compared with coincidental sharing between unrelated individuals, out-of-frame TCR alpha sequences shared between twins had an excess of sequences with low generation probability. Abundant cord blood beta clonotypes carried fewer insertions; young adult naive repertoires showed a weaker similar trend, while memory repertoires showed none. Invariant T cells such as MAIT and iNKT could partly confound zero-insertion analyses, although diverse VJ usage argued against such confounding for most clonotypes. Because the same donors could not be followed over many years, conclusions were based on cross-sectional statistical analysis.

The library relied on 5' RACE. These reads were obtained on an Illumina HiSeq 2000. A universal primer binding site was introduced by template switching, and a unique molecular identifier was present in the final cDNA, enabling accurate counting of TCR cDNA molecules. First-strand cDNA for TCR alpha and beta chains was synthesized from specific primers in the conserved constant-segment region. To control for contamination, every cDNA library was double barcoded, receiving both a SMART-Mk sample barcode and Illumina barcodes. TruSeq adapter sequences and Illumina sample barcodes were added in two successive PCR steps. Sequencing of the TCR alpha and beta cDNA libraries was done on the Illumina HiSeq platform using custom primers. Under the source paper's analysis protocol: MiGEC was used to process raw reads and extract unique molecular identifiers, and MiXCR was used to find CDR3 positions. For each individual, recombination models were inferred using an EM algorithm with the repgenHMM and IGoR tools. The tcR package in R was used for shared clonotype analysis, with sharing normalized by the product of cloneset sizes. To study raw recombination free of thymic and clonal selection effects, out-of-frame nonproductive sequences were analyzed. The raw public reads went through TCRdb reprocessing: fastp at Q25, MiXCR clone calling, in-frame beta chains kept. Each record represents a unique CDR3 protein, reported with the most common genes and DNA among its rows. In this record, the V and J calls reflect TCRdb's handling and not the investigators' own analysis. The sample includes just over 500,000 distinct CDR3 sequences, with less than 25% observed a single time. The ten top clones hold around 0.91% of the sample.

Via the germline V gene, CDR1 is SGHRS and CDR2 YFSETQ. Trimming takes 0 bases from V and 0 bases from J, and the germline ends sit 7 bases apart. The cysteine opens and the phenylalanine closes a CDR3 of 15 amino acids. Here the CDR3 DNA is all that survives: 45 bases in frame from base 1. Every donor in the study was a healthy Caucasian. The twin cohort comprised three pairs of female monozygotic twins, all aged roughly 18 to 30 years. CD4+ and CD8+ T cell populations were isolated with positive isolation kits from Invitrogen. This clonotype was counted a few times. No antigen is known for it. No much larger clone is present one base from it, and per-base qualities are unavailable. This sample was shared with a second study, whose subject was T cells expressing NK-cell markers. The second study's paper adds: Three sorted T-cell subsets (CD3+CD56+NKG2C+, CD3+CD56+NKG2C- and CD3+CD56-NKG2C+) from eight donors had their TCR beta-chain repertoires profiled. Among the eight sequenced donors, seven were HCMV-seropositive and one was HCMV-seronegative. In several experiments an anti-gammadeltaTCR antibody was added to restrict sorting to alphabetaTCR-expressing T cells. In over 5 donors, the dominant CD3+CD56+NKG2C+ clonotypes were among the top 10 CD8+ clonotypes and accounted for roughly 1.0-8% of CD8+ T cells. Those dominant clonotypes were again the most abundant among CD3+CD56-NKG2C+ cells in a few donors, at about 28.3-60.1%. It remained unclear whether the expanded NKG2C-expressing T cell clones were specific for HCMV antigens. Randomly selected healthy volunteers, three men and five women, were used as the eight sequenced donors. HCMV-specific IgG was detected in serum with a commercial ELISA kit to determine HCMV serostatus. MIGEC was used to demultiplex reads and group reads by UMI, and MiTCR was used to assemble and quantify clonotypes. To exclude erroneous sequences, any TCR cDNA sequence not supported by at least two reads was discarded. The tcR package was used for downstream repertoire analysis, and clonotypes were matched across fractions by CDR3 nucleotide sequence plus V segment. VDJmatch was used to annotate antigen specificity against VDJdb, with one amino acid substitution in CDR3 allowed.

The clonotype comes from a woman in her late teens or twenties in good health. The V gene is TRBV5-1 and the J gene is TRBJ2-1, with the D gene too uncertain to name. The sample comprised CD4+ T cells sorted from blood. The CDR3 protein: CASSLDMSSYNEQFF. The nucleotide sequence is TGCGCCAGCAGCTTGGACATGAGCTCCTACAATGAGCAGTTCTTC.